These T cell receptor beta chains were read from a single sample in a study of T cell responses to AZD1222 COVID-19 vaccine. Here immunoSEQ multiplex PCR was the method, and the copy in TCRdb shows in-frame clones only, minus some. The sample contains roughly 77,000 clones, 92% of which appear only once. The sample consisted of peripheral blood, taken 28 days after the second AZD1222 dose. The receptors come from an adult who received the AZD1222 COVID-19 vaccine. The conserved cysteine and the conserved F or W are not part of the CDR3 here.

v_call: TRBV19; j_call: TRBJ1-1; cdr3_aa: ASSIVGGTEAF
v_call: TRBV6-2/TRBV6-3; j_call: TRBJ1-2; cdr3_aa: ASSYSLGLYGYT
v_call: TRBV5-1; j_call: TRBJ2-3; cdr3_aa: ASSLVAGGAYTDTQY
v_call: TRBV7-9; j_call: TRBJ1-3; cdr3_aa: ASSRGQGTISGNTIY
v_call: TRBV18; j_call: TRBJ1-2; cdr3_aa: ASSPGQGPASYGYT
v_call: TRBV5-4; j_call: TRBJ2-2; cdr3_aa: ASSSKTTTTGELF
v_call: TRBV19; j_call: TRBJ1-5; cdr3_aa: ASSIWASNQPQH
v_call: TRBV18; j_call: TRBJ2-7; cdr3_aa: ASSPRGRTYEQY
v_call: TRBV30; j_call: TRBJ1-3; cdr3_aa: AWSEEYSGNTIY
v_call: TRBV5-4; j_call: TRBJ1-5; cdr3_aa: ASSLAGTGREGPQH
v_call: TRBV4-3; j_call: TRBJ1-1; cdr3_aa: ASSPGRGPNTEAF
v_call: TRBV2; j_call: TRBJ1-1; cdr3_aa: ASSRANTEAF
v_call: TRBV4-2; j_call: TRBJ2-2; cdr3_aa: ASSQGLGTGRNTGELF
v_call: TRBV4-3; j_call: TRBJ1-2; cdr3_aa: ASSRQRGLYYGYT
v_call: TRBV2; j_call: TRBJ2-3; cdr3_aa: ASRPGLTGGDTQY
v_call: TRBV7-2; j_call: TRBJ2-1; cdr3_aa: ASSLLITSYEQF
v_call: TRBV6-6; j_call: TRBJ1-2; cdr3_aa: ASSYVGTGVGYT
v_call: TRBV7-9; j_call: TRBJ1-2; cdr3_aa: ASSPTSYGYT
v_call: TRBV25-1; j_call: TRBJ2-1; cdr3_aa: ASSRGAWENEQF
v_call: TRBV9; j_call: TRBJ1-3; cdr3_aa: ASSTRGSGNTIY
v_call: TRBV12-5; j_call: TRBJ2-3; cdr3_aa: ASGLDQVEIDTQY
v_call: TRBV18; j_call: TRBJ1-1; cdr3_aa: ASSPAQGSVLEAF
v_call: TRBV5-1; j_call: TRBJ1-6; cdr3_aa: ASSLQPGQDSPLH
v_call: TRBV6-5; j_call: TRBJ1-1; cdr3_aa: ASSYSTGGPNTEAF
v_call: TRBV5-1; j_call: TRBJ1-1; cdr3_aa: ASSLGIENTEAF
v_call: TRBV19; j_call: TRBJ2-7; cdr3_aa: ASSIASTYEQY
v_call: TRBV5-1; j_call: TRBJ1-4; cdr3_aa: ASSIQTGLNEKLF
v_call: TRBV10-3; j_call: TRBJ2-3; cdr3_aa: AISVGQASTDTQY
v_call: TRBV19; j_call: TRBJ1-5; cdr3_aa: ASEQWGDRAPQPQH
v_call: TRBV5-1; j_call: TRBJ1-2; cdr3_aa: ASSLASGLNYGYT
v_call: TRBV6-6; j_call: TRBJ1-4; cdr3_aa: ASSRGDTNEKLF
v_call: TRBV7-9; j_call: TRBJ2-3; cdr3_aa: ASSFTSADTQY
v_call: TRBV6-2/TRBV6-3; j_call: TRBJ1-4; cdr3_aa: ASSVDRGMQLF
v_call: TRBV6-5; j_call: TRBJ1-2; cdr3_aa: ATGQGGGGYT
v_call: TRBV4-1; j_call: TRBJ1-6; cdr3_aa: ASSPLPGTENNSPLH
v_call: TRBV5-1; j_call: TRBJ2-7; cdr3_aa: ASSIGTGIDEQY
v_call: TRBV9; j_call: TRBJ1-2; cdr3_aa: ASSARESNYGYT